This T cell receptor (beta chain) emerged from a study of blood T cell repertoires in COVID-19 (dated by TCRdb to 2020 to 2021). For the study in its entirety: Samples covering the acute and convalescent phases of COVID-19 were provided by collaborators in the United States, Italy and Spain. The repertoires were made available in a free public database intended to serve as a resource for research on the immune response to SARS-CoV-2. Where available, HLA class I and class II types were taken from metadata supplied by the sample provider and were not determined by assay-based typing. Sample metadata almost always included a de-identified subject ID, COVID-19 status, age in years and sex. The dataset comprised deeply sampled blood TCRbeta repertoires from subjects exposed to, actively infected with, or recovered from COVID-19. Samples came from the ongoing ImmuneRACE study (first 160 participants) plus 1,254 subjects from 6 global collaborators. The prospective study material was composed of cDNA or gDNA derived from T cells, B-cell-depleted T cells, or PBMCs. The study at large found these results: How much clinical and demographic metadata was included differed by source and by participant, and the metadata was provided uncurated.

TCRbeta CDR3 regions were amplified from genomic DNA using the immunoSEQ Assay, a bias-controlled multiplex PCR. The original pipeline was this. The number of nucleated cells in each sample was estimated by amplification of reference gene primers within the assay. Sequence reads were collapsed and filtered to measure the absolute abundance of every unique TCRbeta CDR3 rearrangement. For each sample, productive Simpson clonality was calculated by taking the square root of Simpson's diversity index across productive rearrangements. In its TCRdb copy, this immuneACCESS table keeps in-frame sequences only and misses some clones. Where compared with another copy, unresolved V genes explain less than half of these, and the others have no known cause. The DNA was the basis for D and trimming; V, J and clone size are from that table. The sample table contains tens of thousands of clones; only one count was recorded for 85% to 90% of them. In total, the top ten clones hold about 18% of the sample.

In Seattle, one collaborating source enrolled patients while the infection was active and tracked those patients longitudinally over the course of disease. The collaborating institutions used their own protocols to collect whole blood in K2EDTA tubes. For TCRbeta analysis, collaborators shipped samples as frozen whole blood, isolated PBMCs, or DNA extracted from either of those sample types. The germline V gene supplies CDR1 SGHTA and CDR2 FQGNSA. Deletion took 5 bases off V and 0 bases off J, with a span of 17 bases between the germline ends. From its cysteine to its phenylalanine, the CDR3 spans 17 amino acids. Only CDR3 DNA is held: 51 bases, read in frame from base 1. Of note for this clone: This clone's antigen is unknown. Base qualities are not at hand, and no much larger clone is one base apart.

The sequence was obtained from a woman between 55 and 75 years old with COVID-19, enrolled during active disease. The sequence is built from TRBV7-2 and TRBJ1-5, and perhaps TRBD1 as D gene, on 5 matching bases. Sequenced: peripheral blood. CDR3 protein: CASSPAPGGYSNQPQHF. The bases are TGTGCCAGCAGCCCGGCCCCTGGGGGGTATAGCAATCAGCCCCAGCATTTT.